This T cell receptor beta chain was captured by sequencing in a study of cytotoxic CD8 clonotypes in ibrutinib-treated CLL. Study summary: Investigators reported 24 partial and 2 complete responses; after median around 68 months, around 15 patients remained remitted and about 12 progressed.

This clone has only a few counts. Antigen unknown. Study-level points and caveats: Sustained-remission and progressing patients had unequal sampling times. Clonality at baseline surpassed age-matched healthy donors and tracked circulating CD8+ T-cell counts.

Clones were read by immunoSEQ multiplex PCR, and TCRdb kept only the in-frame ones, dropping some. The repertoire holds roughly 40,000 clones, almost 70% seen once, with approximately 12% in the top ten. The V end lost 0 bases, the J end lost 9 bases, and 17 bases lay between the germline ends. The CDR3 totals 15 residues. Germline assignment: CDR1 SGHAT and CDR2 FQNNGV. This specimen consisted of PBMCs, obtained after 12 months of ibrutinib treatment. V usage is TRBV11-2 and J usage is TRBJ1-1; D is possibly TRBD1 (6 bases). This TCR derives from a human donor with chronic lymphocytic leukemia. CDR3 sequence: CASSLEFGGASQAFF. Written as DNA, the CDR3 is TGTGCCAGCAGCTTAGAGTTTGGGGGCGCATCTCAAGCTTTCTTT.